The 23 T cell receptor beta chains below come from one sample, sequenced in a study of tumor-infiltrating lymphocytes in glioblastoma multiforme. Multiple V-beta primers and a C-beta primer amplified TCRB from RNA. TCRdb reprocessed the multiplex PCR reads via MiXCR and lists one record per CDR3 protein. This table holds about 32,000 distinct CDR3 sequences, 60% to 65% found once. The sample consisted of brain tumor tissue. These receptors came from a male donor with glioblastoma.

Worth noting for this clonotype: It is likely a read error, because the conserved phenylalanine at the end of the CDR3 is missing. The chain employs TRBV11-2 and TRBJ2-5; TRBD2 might be the D (6 bases). Looked up from germline, CDR1 is SGHAT and CDR2 is FQNNGV. This CDR3 region has 12 residues. In DNA form, the CDR3 reads TGCGCCAGTGGGCTCGGGGGAGGGACCCAGTACCTC. It is translated as CASGLGGGTQYL.

This clonotype counts as medium-sized (0.01 to 0.1%). CDR3 coding DNA: TGTGCCAGCAGCCTTCCGGGACAGGGGGAAGAGACCCAGTACTTC. Residues: CASSLPGQGEETQYF. This chain connects TRBV11-1 to TRBJ2-5, with 11 bases that match TRBD1. The CDR3 totals 15 residues. Germline V CDR1 and CDR2: SGHAT, FQDESV (reference sequence). V shed 5 bases, J shed 3 bases, and the junction held 5 bases outside the gene matches.

The chain has TRBV24-1 and TRBJ2-1, with 7 bases aligning to TRBD2. This CDR3 region has 17 residues. The V and J ends lost 2 bases and 2 bases, in that order; junction bases with no gene match: 8. Germline V lookup: CDR1 KGHDR, CDR2 SFDVKD. CDR3 protein: CATSDSLLATPYNEQFF. The CDR3 DNA reads as TGTGCCACCAGTGATTCACTACTAGCGACACCCTACAATGAGCAGTTCTTC.

About this clonotype: The junction departs from germline at one end; a sequencing error may be responsible. The CDR3 is CAISQGRGSNYGYTF. Here the CDR3 DNA reads TGTGCTATCAGTCAGGGACGGGGATCTAACTATGGCTACACCTTC. V usage is TRBV10-3 and J usage is TRBJ1-2; maybe TRBD1 (5 bases). The CDR3 contains 15 residues. Germline lookup yields CDR1 ENHRY and CDR2 SYGVKD.

Regarding this clonotype: At one of its ends the junction is not consistent with the germline gene, which may arise from a read error. V gene TRBV6-1 combines with J gene TRBJ1-5; unclear D gene. The V gene's germline CDR1 is MNHNS and CDR2 SASEGT. This CDR3 spans 14 amino acids. The CDR3 DNA sequence: TGTGCCATCCAAACGGGGTGTAGCAATCAACCCCAGCATTTT. Encoded protein: CAIQTGCSNQPQHF.

This clonotype was picked up many times. The chain uses TRBV10-3 and TRBJ1-5; the D is unclear. The CDR3 is made up of 13 amino acids. Germline CDR1 ENHRY, CDR2 SYGVKD. V was clipped by 0 bases and J by 5 bases, with 5 bases between them. CDR3 loop: CAISESSDQPQHF. CDR3 DNA: TGTGCCATCAGTGAGTCCTCAGATCAGCCCCAGCATTTT.

The chain recombines TRBV7-9 with TRBJ2-6; TRBD1 aligns across 7 bases. Germline loops: CDR1 SEHNR, CDR2 FQNEAQ (reference sequence). The CDR3 has 19 amino acids. The ends lost 4 bases at V and 2 bases at J; junction bases unmatched: 14. The CDR3 region is CASSSFIDRVGTGANVLTF. The CDR3, as DNA: TGTGCCAGCAGCTCCTTTATAGACAGGGTGGGCACTGGGGCCAACGTCCTGACTTTC.

Only one count was recorded for this clonotype. CDR3 amino acids: CGVVTGTQYGYTF. DNA of the CDR3: TGCGGTGTTGTCACCGGGACTCAATATGGCTACACCTTC. The V gene is TRBV29-1, the J gene TRBJ1-2, with D possibly TRBD1 on 5 matching bases. Germline V gene sequence: CDR1 SQVTM, CDR2 ANQGSEA. The CDR3 totals 13 residues.

Concerning this clonotype: An end of the junction does not agree with germline; a read error may underlie this. The rearrangement joins TRBV7-9 to TRBJ1-1; no reliable D call. The CDR3 loop spans 14 amino acids. Per germline, CDR1 SEHNR and CDR2 FQNEAQ (reference sequence). The CDR3 DNA follows: TGTGCCAGCAGCTTACGGAGGGAAAAGTCTGGAGCTTCCTTT. This sequence encodes CASSLRREKSGASF.

This clonotype was recorded only once. This may stem from a read error, because a much larger clone lies one nucleotide away. V usage is TRBV5-1 and J usage is TRBJ2-7, with TRBD2 matching over 13 bases. CDR3 size: 15 residues. In germline, CDR1 is SGHRS, CDR2 YFSETQ. CDR3 coding DNA: TGCGCCGGCAGCTTGGATAGGACTAGCGGGAGCGAGCAGTACTTC. It encodes CAGSLDRTSGSEQYF.

To note about this clonotype: The junction departs from the called germline gene at one end, perhaps through a read error. The chain recombines TRBV20-1 with TRBJ2-7, with D tentatively TRBD2 (6 bases). The CDR3 covers 14 residues. Looked up from germline, CDR1 is DFQATT and CDR2 is SNEGSKA (reference sequence). CDR3 in amino acids: CNARRDFLAHEQYF. In DNA form, the CDR3 reads TGCAATGCTAGGCGGGACTTCCTCGCCCACGAGCAGTACTTC.

Many counts were recorded for this clonotype. V gene TRBV12-3 or TRBV12-4 combines with J gene TRBJ2-5; D uncertain. V dropped 3 bases and J dropped 4 bases, with 6 bases sitting between them. CDR3 length equals 12 residues. CDR3 sequence (DNA): TGTGCCAGCAGTTTCCTTGGAGAGACCCAGTACTTC. Its protein is CASSFLGETQYF.

As to this clonotype: A read error is possible here, since a much larger clone lies one base away. This chain connects TRBV7-9 to TRBJ1-5, with 12 bases aligning to TRBD1. The V gene's germline CDR1 is SEHNR and CDR2 FQNEAQ (reference sequence). CDR3 length: 16 amino acids. CDR3 sequence (DNA): TGTGCCAGCAGCTTAGGGGGGACAGGGGGCAATCAGCCCCGGCATTTT. Protein sequence: CASSLGGTGGNQPRHF.

This rearrangement joins TRBV6-5 to TRBJ1-1; tentatively, D is TRBD1 (5 bases). The germline V gene has CDR1 MNHEY and CDR2 SVGAGI. The CDR3 loop spans 15 amino acids. Trimming stripped 5 bases from V and 8 bases from J, with 21 bases between. The CDR3 here is CASSPCATDSTEAFF. CDR3 nucleotide sequence: TGTGCCAGCAGTCCTTGTGCTACCGACAGTACAGAAGCTTTCTTT.

The V gene is TRBV6-6, the J gene TRBJ1-4; D might be TRBD1 (6 bases). V was cut by 5 bases and J by 8 bases, with 15 bases left in between. CDR3 size: 14 residues. The germline V gene has CDR1 MNHNY and CDR2 SVGAGI (reference sequence). CDR3 sequence (DNA): TGTGCCAGCAGTCACGGGACATTTCTAGAAAAACTGTTTTTT. This codes for CASSHGTFLEKLFF.

Concerning this clonotype itself: A read error may produce the germline difference seen at one junction end. The chain couples TRBV20-1 to TRBJ1-6, with 7 bases fitting TRBD1. The germline CDR1 and CDR2 sequences are DFQATT and SNEGSKA (reference sequence). The CDR3 loop spans 14 amino acids. This CDR3 is CSVRPTGRYSPPHF. The CDR3 coding sequence is TGCAGTGTTAGGCCGACAGGGAGGTATTCACCCCCCCACTTT.

This sequence joins TRBV28 and TRBJ2-6; D may be TRBD1 or TRBD2 (5 bases each). Trimming cost V 7 bases and J 0 bases, with 13 bases left between them. Germline CDR1 is MDHEN and CDR2 is SYDVKM. There are 16 residues in the CDR3. The CDR3 is CASTKGRFSGANVLTF. CDR3 nucleotides: TGTGCCAGCACCAAGGGACGGTTCTCTGGGGCCAACGTCCTGACTTTC.

About this clonotype: A much bigger clone sits one base away, suggesting this may be a read error. In DNA, the CDR3 is TGTGCCAGCAGAAGTTTAGCCGGAACTCAGGGGCACGAGCAGTACTTC. It codes for CASRSLAGTQGHEQYF. The rearrangement uses TRBV28 and TRBJ2-7, with D possibly TRBD1 on 6 matching bases. The germline V gene encodes CDR1 MDHEN and CDR2 SYDVKM. The CDR3 covers 16 residues. Trimming removed 6 bases from V and 5 bases from J, with 23 bases in between.

This clonotype has only a few counts. A much larger clonotype is one base distant, so this may be a read error. The chain carries TRBV12-3 or TRBV12-4 and TRBJ2-7, with 10 bases fitting TRBD1. This CDR3 comprises 14 residues. Unmatched junction bases numbered 15, after V lost 11 bases and J lost 8 bases. Here the CDR3 reads CAGRRDRGRDQQYF. The DNA of the CDR3 is TGTGCCGGCCGCCGGGACAGGGGACGGGACCAGCAGTACTTC.

The chain carries TRBV11-2 and TRBJ1-2; D is unclear. The CDR3 has 13 amino acids. V was cut by 5 bases and J by 4 bases, with 11 bases left in between. Germline V gene data show CDR1 as SGHAT and CDR2 as FQNNGV. The CDR3 DNA reads as TGTGCCAGCAGCCGTAACCAGGCCTATGGCTACACCTTC. As protein: CASSRNQAYGYTF. The whole variable domain, filled in from reference TRBV11-2 and TRBJ1-2, reads EAGVAQSPRYKIIEKRQSVAFWCNPISGHATLYWYQQILGQGPKLLIQFQNNGVVDDSQLPKDRFSAERLKGVDSTLKIQPAKLEDSAVYLCASSRNQAYGYTFGSGTRLTVV.

A note on this clonotype: This may arise from a read error, as a much more abundant clone is one base away. The chain has TRBV5-1 and TRBJ2-1; TRBD2 aligns across 7 bases. In germline, CDR1 is SGHRS, CDR2 YFSETQ. CDR3 size: 15 residues. The CDR3 is CASSSGGSSCNEQFF. Here the CDR3 DNA reads TGCGCCAGCAGCTCCGGGGGGAGCTCCTGCAATGAGCAGTTCTTC.

The table lists this clonotype with a few counts. The V gene is TRBV11-3, the J gene TRBJ2-7; tentatively, D is TRBD2 (5 bases). The CDR3 runs 13 residues. Germline CDR1 is SGHNT and CDR2 is YENEEA. The germline V and J ends were trimmed by 7 bases and 6 bases, with 16 bases remaining between them. The CDR3 coding sequence is TGTGCCAGCACCGAGCGGTCTACCTTCGAGCAGTACTTC. Protein product: CASTERSTFEQYF. Looking up the rest from reference TRBV11-3 and TRBJ2-7 gives the full variable domain: EAGVVQSPRYKIIEKKQPVAFWCNPISGHNTLYWYLQNLGQGPELLIRYENEEAVDDSQLPKDRFSAERLKGVDSTLKIQPAELGDSAVYLCASTERSTFEQYFGPGTRLTVT.

This clonotype was seen many times. A much larger clone differs from this one at a single base, so this may be a read error. This sequence joins TRBV11-2 and TRBJ2-1; D may be TRBD2 (5 bases). V dropped 3 bases and J dropped 0 bases, with 9 bases sitting between them. Germline CDR1 is SGHAT and CDR2 is FQNNGV. CDR3 length equals 15 residues. The CDR3 sequence is CASSFAGSSYNEQFF. CDR3 DNA: TGTGCCAGCAGCTTTGCGGGTAGCTCCTACAATGAGCAGTTCTTC.